The next 10 T cell receptor beta chains were all read from a single sample in a study of graft-versus-host responses after intestinal transplantation. Sequenced by immunoSEQ multiplex PCR; TCRdb stores in-frame clones only, minus some. The sample records some 90,000 clones, roughly four fifths being singletons. Their target antigens are unknown. Sequences were derived from unstimulated CD4+ T cells sorted from spleen or lymph node cells, sampled before intestinal transplant. The source is a human donor who received an intestinal transplant.

In its sample, this clone was seen once. This chain uses TRBV5-5 with TRBJ2-7; tentatively, D is TRBD1 (6 bases). Trimming removed 3 bases from V and 4 bases from J, with 17 bases in between. This CDR3 is built from 15 residues. Germline V gene sequence: CDR1 SGHKS, CDR2 YYEKEE (reference sequence). CDR3 sequence: CASSYLARGVYEQYF. The CDR3 region has the DNA TGTGCCAGCAGCTACTTGGCCAGGGGAGTATACGAGCAGTACTTC.

In its sample, this clone was seen once. The chain has TRBV2 and TRBJ2-5; TRBD1 matches 7 bases. J lost 5 bases, V lost 6 bases, and 9 bases had no gene match. Germline-derived CDR1 and CDR2 are SNHLY and FYNNEI. The CDR3 has 14 residues. CDR3 in amino acids: CASSRDRVQETQYF. The CDR3 DNA sequence: TGTGCCAGCAGCCGCGACAGGGTGCAGGAGACCCAGTACTTC.

This chain links TRBV6-6 with TRBJ1-6, with a tentative D call TRBD1 (6 bases). V lost 6 bases to trimming and J lost 8 bases, with 17 bases between them. From germline, CDR1 is MNHNY and CDR2 SVGAGI (reference sequence). CDR3 size: 15 residues. This CDR3 reads CASSRDTQGYSPLHF. The CDR3 coding sequence is TGTGCCAGCAGCCGGGACACCCAGGGTTATTCACCCCTCCACTTT.

This clone was recorded once. The J gene is TRBJ2-7, the V gene TRBV5-1, with 7 nucleotides matching TRBD1. This CDR3 is built from 15 residues. J gave up 6 bases and V 0 bases, and 9 bases lay outside the gene matches. CDR1 is SGHRS and CDR2 is YFSETQ in the germline V gene. The CDR3 region is CASSLAKGGSREQYF. Here the CDR3 DNA reads TGCGCCAGCAGCTTGGCAAAAGGGGGCAGTCGCGAGCAGTACTTC.

This clone has more than one count but fewer than ten. The chain combines TRBV19 with TRBJ1-1; D is perhaps TRBD1 (6 bases). Deletions cut 4 bases from V and 3 bases from J, with 15 bases between. The CDR3 extends over 15 amino acids. The V gene's germline CDR1 is LNHDA and CDR2 SQIVND (reference sequence). The CDR3 loop is CASSNNRVGHTEAFF. The CDR3 DNA follows: TGTGCCAGTAGTAACAACAGGGTAGGGCACACTGAAGCTTTCTTT. The full variable domain, its missing parts supplied by reference TRBV19 and TRBJ1-1, is DGGITQSPKYLFRKEGQNVTLSCEQNLNHDAMYWYRQDPGQGLRLIYYSQIVNDFQKGDIAEGYSVSREKKESFPLTVTSAQKNPTAFYLCASSNNRVGHTEAFFGQGTRLTVV.

The genes are TRBV19 and TRBJ2-2, with 9 bases aligning to TRBD1. CDR1 is LNHDA, CDR2 SQIVND, per germline (reference sequence). The V gene end was trimmed by 4 bases and the J gene end by 5 bases; junction bases not matched to a gene: 5. This CDR3 is built from 15 residues. Written as DNA, the CDR3 is TGTGCCAGTAGTAGGGGACAGGGAGTTACCGGGGAGCTGTTTTTT. It codes for CASSRGQGVTGELFF.

This sequence joins TRBV7-9 and TRBJ2-1; 8 bases are shared with TRBD2. Trimming cost V 2 bases and J 10 bases; bases outside gene matches: 10. This CDR3 has 15 residues. Germline V CDR1 and CDR2: SEHNR, FQNEAQ (reference sequence). The CDR3 protein is CASSLIALAGSEQFF. Written as DNA, the CDR3 is TGTGCCAGCAGCTTAATTGCATTAGCGGGAAGCGAGCAGTTCTTC. Together with reference TRBV7-9 and TRBJ2-1, the CDR3 gives the full variable domain: DTGVSQNPRHKITKRGQNVTFRCDPISEHNRLYWYRQTLGQGPEFLTYFQNEAQLEKSRLLSDRFSAERPKGSFSTLEIQRTEQGDSAMYLCASSLIALAGSEQFFGPGTRLTVL.

This sequence joins TRBV28 and TRBJ2-3, with 9 bases fitting TRBD1. V was pared by 4 bases and J by 0 bases, with 11 bases of the junction left unmatched. Germline V gene sequence: CDR1 MDHEN, CDR2 SYDVKM. The CDR3 is made up of 18 amino acids. The CDR3 spells CASSYPTGGIVSTDTQYF. CDR3 nucleotide sequence: TGTGCCAGCAGTTACCCGACAGGGGGAATTGTCAGCACAGATACGCAGTATTTT. The whole variable domain, remainder taken from reference TRBV28 and TRBJ2-3, is DVKVTQSSRYLVKRTGEKVFLECVQDMDHENMFWYRQDPGLGLRLIYFSYDVKMKEKGDIPEGYSVSREKKERFSLILESASTNQTSMYLCASSYPTGGIVSTDTQYFGPGTRLTVL.

This clone was picked up a small number of times. This chain connects TRBV7-6 to TRBJ2-7, with 9 positions matching TRBD2. With 2 bases clipped from V and 3 bases from J, the junction kept 5 bases outside the gene matches. Germline lookup yields CDR1 SGHVS and CDR2 FNYEAQ. This CDR3 contains 15 residues. The CDR3, as DNA: TGTGCCAGCAGCTTACAGCGGGGGGCTCTCTACGAGCAGTACTTC. Residues: CASSLQRGALYEQYF.

The chain is built from TRBV5-4 and TRBJ2-2, with 11 bases that match TRBD2. The V gene's germline CDR1 is SGHNT and CDR2 YYREEE (reference sequence). The J segment lost 7 bases and the V segment lost 4 bases, leaving 12 bases of the junction unmatched. The CDR3 sequence is 17 residues long. The CDR3 is CASSPFSGGALGGELFF. The DNA for the CDR3 is TGTGCCAGCAGCCCCTTTAGCGGGGGGGCCTTGGGCGGGGAGCTGTTTTTT.